The 27 T cell receptor beta chains reported below all come from one sample, sequenced in a study of cytomegalovirus exposure and HLA in healthy donors. Primers for the PCR totalled 60 Vbeta and 13 Jbeta. Using immunoSEQ multiplex PCR, the repertoire was profiled, and TCRdb retains in-frame clones only, with some absent. This table has tens of thousands of clones, 63% appearing once. Sequenced sample: PBMCs. The receptor set was obtained from a man between 25 and 39 years old in good health and CMV-seropositive.

V gene TRBV28 combines with J gene TRBJ2-3; 9 nucleotides match TRBD2. CDR1 is MDHEN and CDR2 is SYDVKM in the germline V gene. Unmatched junction bases numbered 7, after V lost 6 bases and J lost 3 bases. The length of the CDR3 is 15 residues. The CDR3 DNA follows: TGTGCCAGCAGGGGACTAGCCCTCAGGACAGATACGCAGTATTTT. As protein: CASRGLALRTDTQYF. The whole variable domain, remainder taken from reference TRBV28 and TRBJ2-3, is DVKVTQSSRYLVKRTGEKVFLECVQDMDHENMFWYRQDPGLGLRLIYFSYDVKMKEKGDIPEGYSVSREKKERFSLILESASTNQTSMYLCASRGLALRTDTQYFGPGTRLTVL.

V usage is TRBV18 and J usage is TRBJ2-7; the D gene is possibly TRBD2 (6 bases). This CDR3 contains 15 residues. Germline CDR1 KGHSH, CDR2 LQKENI. Trimming pared 3 bases from V and 0 bases from J, leaving 12 bases between. The CDR3 nucleotides read TGTGCCAGCTCACCCGAATCGACTAGCTCCTACGAGCAGTACTTC. It yields the protein CASSPESTSSYEQYF.

J is TRBJ2-1 and V is TRBV2; 12 positions agree with TRBD2. The V and J ends lost 4 bases and 9 bases, in that order; junction bases with no gene match: 4. Germline assignment: CDR1 SNHLY and CDR2 FYNNEI. The CDR3 has 14 residues. The chain's CDR3 is CASSVRLAGAEQFF. Here the CDR3 DNA reads TGTGCCAGCAGTGTCCGACTAGCGGGAGCTGAGCAGTTCTTC.

J is TRBJ2-3 and V is TRBV21-1; TRBD1 was called by the table and not checked on the DNA. TRBV21-1 is described as a pseudogene. The CDR3 contains 16 residues. CDR3 sequence reads: CASSTQSFSSTDTQYF. The CDR3 DNA reads as TGTGCCAGCAGCACACAGAGTTTTTCTAGCACAGATACGCAGTATTTT.

The CDR3 sequence: CASSQEGQGHRPQHF. CDR3 DNA: TGTGCCAGCAGCCAAGAGGGACAGGGCCATCGGCCCCAGCATTTT. The V call is TRBV4-2, the J call TRBJ1-5, with 9 positions matching TRBD1. In germline, CDR1 is LGHNA, CDR2 YNFKEQ. Trimming at V came to 0 bases and at J to 9 bases, leaving 6 bases not matched to a gene. The CDR3 contains 15 residues.

There are a few counts of this clone. The V gene is TRBV18, the J gene TRBJ2-2; D remains ambiguous. V lost 2 bases to trimming and J lost 3 bases, with 7 bases between them. This CDR3 contains 14 residues. In germline, CDR1 is KGHSH, CDR2 LQKENI. The CDR3 DNA reads TGTGCCAGCTCACCAATTACGGACACCGGGGAGCTGTTTTTT. This encodes CASSPITDTGELFF.

Only a few counts were recorded for this clone. The V call is TRBV11-2, the J call TRBJ2-1; D ambiguous. The germline V gene encodes CDR1 SGHAT and CDR2 FQNNGV. V was shortened by 5 bases and J by 7 bases, with 15 bases between the two germline ends. The CDR3 sequence is 14 residues long. CDR3 DNA sequence: TGTGCCAGCAGCCCCGAATGGGCTCAGAATGAGCAGTTCTTC. Protein sequence: CASSPEWAQNEQFF.

J is TRBJ2-2 and V is TRBV11-3; 7 bases are shared with TRBD1. V dropped 7 bases and J dropped 2; count of bases not matched to a gene: 7. Germline CDR1 and CDR2: SGHNT and YENEEA. CDR3 length: 15 residues. CDR3 loop: CASTAGTANTGELFF. The CDR3 nucleotides read TGTGCCAGCACAGCCGGGACAGCCAACACCGGGGAGCTGTTTTTT.

The chain uses TRBV25-1 and TRBJ1-2; weak D call: TRBD1 (6 bases). This CDR3 is built from 16 residues. Germline V gives CDR1 MGHDK, CDR2 SYGVNS. Trimming took 1 base from V and 4 from J, leaving 16 bases between them. The CDR3 sequence is CASSEFRTAGIYGYTF. CDR3 coding DNA: TGTGCCAGCAGTGAATTTAGGACAGCGGGGATCTATGGCTACACCTTC.

A word on this clone: Other nucleotide sequences in the sample specify the same CDR3. The chain recombines TRBV18 with TRBJ2-3, with D possibly TRBD2 on 6 matching bases. CDR3 length: 14 residues. Germline CDR1 reads KGHSH; CDR2 reads LQKENI. Trimming removed 3 bases from V and 0 bases from J, with 7 bases in between. CDR3 in DNA: TGTGCCAGCTCACCGGGACTGAGCACAGATACGCAGTATTTT. Its translation is CASSPGLSTDTQYF.

This clone appeared once. V and J are TRBV12-5 and TRBJ2-7; TRBD1 matches at 8 bases. V dropped 9 bases and J dropped 1; count of bases not matched to a gene: 8. The CDR3 runs 14 residues. In germline, CDR1 is LGHNT, CDR2 FRNRAP. This chain's CDR3 is CASKDRGDSYEQYF. The DNA of the CDR3 is TGTGCTAGCAAAGACAGGGGCGATTCCTACGAGCAGTACTTC.

V usage is TRBV5-1 and J usage is TRBJ1-4, with D possibly TRBD1 on 5 matching bases. Trimming stripped 1 base from V and 7 bases from J, with 11 bases between. Looked up from germline, CDR1 is SGHRS and CDR2 is YFSETQ. The CDR3 is 14 residues long. Here the CDR3 DNA reads TGCGCCAGCAGCTTGATATTGGGGGGTGAAAAACTGTTTTTT. It is translated as CASSLILGGEKLFF.

The gene calls are TRBV30 and TRBJ2-7; 7 bases are a match to TRBD2. J was trimmed by 3 bases and V by 4 bases; bases with no gene match: 9. Per the germline V gene, CDR1 is GTSNPN and CDR2 is SVGIG (reference sequence). CDR3 size: 14 residues. CDR3 sequence: CAWTPSGGGYEQYF. Written as DNA, the CDR3 is TGTGCCTGGACACCCTCGGGGGGAGGCTACGAGCAGTACTTC.

This sequence joins TRBV4-2 and TRBJ2-2, with 12 bases that match TRBD2. CDR3 length: 16 residues. In germline, CDR1 is LGHNA, CDR2 YNFKEQ. The J segment lost 5 bases and the V segment lost 0 bases, leaving 1 base of the junction unmatched. In nucleotides, the CDR3 is TGTGCCAGCAGCCAAGATCTAGCGGGAGGGACCGGGGAGCTGTTTTTT. Its translation is CASSQDLAGGTGELFF.

The chain uses TRBV28 and TRBJ1-5; a possible D gene is TRBD1 (6 bases). Trimming shortened V by 1 base and J by 2 bases, and 15 bases separated the two germline ends. Germline lookup yields CDR1 MDHEN and CDR2 SYDVKM. This CDR3 region has 17 residues. Written as DNA, the CDR3 is TGTGCCAGCAGTTTATATGGGGGCGCTTCGCGCAATCAGCCCCAGCATTTT. Its translation is CASSLYGGASRNQPQHF.

The chain links TRBV6-5 to TRBJ2-7; D is perhaps TRBD2 (6 bases). The CDR3 consists of 15 residues. The germline CDR1 and CDR2 sequences are MNHEY and SVGAGI. V was clipped by 6 bases and J by 3 bases, with 18 bases between them. CDR3 coding DNA: TGTGCCAGCAGCCTGATCCGGGACTCCCGCTACGAGCAGTACTTC. This encodes CASSLIRDSRYEQYF.

The chain employs TRBV5-8 and TRBJ1-3, with D possibly TRBD1 on 6 matching bases. V gave up 0 bases and J gave up 8 bases, with 12 bases separating them. The germline V gene encodes CDR1 SGHTS and CDR2 YDEGEE. The CDR3 length is 14 residues. This CDR3 is CASSLGQGPHTIYF. CDR3 coding DNA: TGTGCCAGCAGCTTGGGGCAGGGGCCACACACCATATATTTT. The whole variable domain, filled in from reference TRBV5-8 and TRBJ1-3, reads EAGVTQSPTHLIKTRGQQATLRCSPISGHTSVYWYQQALGLGLQFLLWYDEGEERNRGNFPPRFSGRQFPNYSSELNVNALELEDSALYLCASSLGQGPHTIYFGEGSWLTVV.

This clone was found a few times. A read error may account for a junction end that differs from germline. The chain employs TRBV15 and TRBJ2-1, with D tentatively TRBD2 (5 bases). The CDR3 consists of 15 residues. In germline, CDR1 is LNHNV, CDR2 YYDKDF (reference sequence). CDR3 sequence (DNA): TGTGCCACCAGAAGAGGTGAGGGCTCCTACAATGAGCAGTTCTTC. Residues: CATRRGEGSYNEQFF.

V and J are TRBV7-9 and TRBJ2-1; perhaps TRBD2 as D (5 bases). Germline CDR1 SEHNR, CDR2 FQNEAQ (reference sequence). V was cut by 5 bases and J by 0 bases, with 17 bases left in between. CDR3 length: 17 residues. The CDR3 DNA follows: TGTGCCAGCAGCCCCCTCTCGCCGGGGAACTCCTACAATGAGCAGTTCTTC. It is translated as CASSPLSPGNSYNEQFF.

The chain uses TRBV6-1 and TRBJ1-2, with no clear D. Per the germline V gene, CDR1 is MNHNS and CDR2 is SASEGT. Trimming cost V 6 bases and J 4 bases, with 12 bases left between them. The CDR3 loop spans 13 amino acids. The CDR3 DNA reads TGTGCCAGCAGGAACACGGGGTCCTATGGCTACACCTTC. The encoded protein is CASRNTGSYGYTF.

The chain carries TRBV6-6 and TRBJ2-7, with D tentatively TRBD2 (7 bases). The CDR3 runs to 14 residues. V gave up 2 bases and J gave up 7 bases, with 15 bases separating them. Looked up from germline, CDR1 is MNHNY and CDR2 is SVGAGI (reference sequence). This chain's CDR3 is CASSYGRGAGEQYF. The CDR3 coding sequence is TGTGCCAGCAGTTACGGACGGGGGGCGGGTGAGCAGTACTTC.

The V call is TRBV9, the J call TRBJ2-6; no clear D gene. CDR3 size: 17 residues. V lost 3 bases to trimming and J lost 0 bases, with 13 bases between them. The V gene's germline CDR1 is SGDLS and CDR2 YYNGEE. For the CDR3, the DNA is TGTGCCAGCAGCGGCCTCCCAGGCGTCTCTGGGGCCAACGTCCTGACTTTC. Its translation: CASSGLPGVSGANVLTF.

This clone was seen more than once but under ten times. The V gene is TRBV14, the J gene TRBJ1-6; D unclear. V was clipped by 1 base and J by 9 bases, with 19 bases between them. Per germline, CDR1 SGHDN and CDR2 FVKESK. CDR3 size: 17 residues. The CDR3 loop reads CASSQGYSTPGFSPLHF. The CDR3 coding sequence is TGTGCCAGCAGCCAAGGTTATAGTACCCCGGGGTTTTCACCCCTCCACTTT.

V and J are TRBV27 and TRBJ1-4; 7 bases line up with TRBD1. This CDR3 has 15 amino acids. Per the germline V gene, CDR1 is MNHEY and CDR2 is SMNVEV (reference sequence). The V gene end was trimmed by 5 bases and the J gene end by 5 bases; junction bases not matched to a gene: 8. DNA for the CDR3: TGTGCCAGCAGTCCAGGGGACAGTTTCAATGAAAAACTGTTTTTT. Encoded protein: CASSPGDSFNEKLFF.

The V gene is TRBV11-3, the J gene TRBJ2-7, with TRBD2 matching over 11 bases. CDR1 is SGHNT, CDR2 YENEEA, per germline. V lost 5 bases to trimming and J lost 0 bases; unmatched junction nucleotides: 6. The CDR3 sequence is 16 residues long. The DNA for the CDR3 is TGTGCCAGCAGCCCCGTGGGACTAGCGGCCTCCTACGAGCAGTACTTC. This codes for CASSPVGLAASYEQYF.

CDR3 bases: TGCAGCGTGGGGGGACTAGCGGGAAATGAGCAGTTCTTC. Amino acid sequence: CSVGGLAGNEQFF. The chain carries TRBV29-1 and TRBJ2-1; 13 nucleotides agree with TRBD2. With 6 bases clipped from V and 7 bases from J, the junction kept 3 bases outside the gene matches. The V gene's germline CDR1 is SQVTM and CDR2 ANQGSEA. The length of the CDR3 is 13 residues.

This chain connects TRBV2 to TRBJ1-1; TRBD1 is a possible D gene (6 bases). Germline V gene data show CDR1 as SNHLY and CDR2 as FYNNEI. V dropped 6 bases and J dropped 4 bases, with 9 bases sitting between them. There are 12 residues in the CDR3. The CDR3, as DNA: TGTGCCAGCAGGGCGGGGGCCACTGAAGCTTTCTTT. Translated, it gives CASRAGATEAFF.